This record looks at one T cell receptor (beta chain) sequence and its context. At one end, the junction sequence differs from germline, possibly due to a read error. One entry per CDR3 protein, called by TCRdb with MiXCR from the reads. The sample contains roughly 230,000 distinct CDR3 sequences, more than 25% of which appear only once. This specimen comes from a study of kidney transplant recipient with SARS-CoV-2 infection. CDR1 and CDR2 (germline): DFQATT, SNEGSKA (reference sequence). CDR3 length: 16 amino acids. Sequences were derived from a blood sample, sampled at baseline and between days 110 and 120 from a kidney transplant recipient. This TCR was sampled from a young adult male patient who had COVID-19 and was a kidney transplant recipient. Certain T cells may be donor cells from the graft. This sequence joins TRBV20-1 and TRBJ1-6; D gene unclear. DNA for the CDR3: TGCAGTGCTAGAGACCTACAGAGCTCCTATAATTCACCCCTCCGCTTT. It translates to CSARDLQSSYNSPLRF.